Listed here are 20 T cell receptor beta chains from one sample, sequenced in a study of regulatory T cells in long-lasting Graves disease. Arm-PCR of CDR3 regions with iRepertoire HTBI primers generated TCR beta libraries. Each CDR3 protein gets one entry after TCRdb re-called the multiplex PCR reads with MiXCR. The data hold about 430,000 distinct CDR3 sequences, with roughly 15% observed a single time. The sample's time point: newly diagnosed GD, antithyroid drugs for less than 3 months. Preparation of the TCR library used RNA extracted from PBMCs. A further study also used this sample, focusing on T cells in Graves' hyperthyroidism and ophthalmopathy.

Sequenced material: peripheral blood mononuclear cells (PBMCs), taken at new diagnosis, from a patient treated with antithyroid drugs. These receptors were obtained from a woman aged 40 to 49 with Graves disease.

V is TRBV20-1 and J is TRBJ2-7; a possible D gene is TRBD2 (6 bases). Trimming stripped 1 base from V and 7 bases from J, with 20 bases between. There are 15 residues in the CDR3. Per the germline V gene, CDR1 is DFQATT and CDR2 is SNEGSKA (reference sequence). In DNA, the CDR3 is TGCAGTGCTAGAGTCGGGGGTTCTATCAACAATGAGCAGTACTTC. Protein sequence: CSARVGGSINNEQYF.

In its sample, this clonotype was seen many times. CDR3 sequence (DNA): TGTGCCAGCAGCGGAGGAGATACGCAGTATTTT. Protein product: CASSGGDTQYF. This rearrangement joins TRBV7-9 to TRBJ2-3; perhaps TRBD2 as D (5 bases). Trimming shortened V by 5 bases and J by 5 bases, and 5 bases separated the two germline ends. Germline CDR1 and CDR2: SEHNR and FQNEAQ (reference sequence). The CDR3 totals 11 residues.

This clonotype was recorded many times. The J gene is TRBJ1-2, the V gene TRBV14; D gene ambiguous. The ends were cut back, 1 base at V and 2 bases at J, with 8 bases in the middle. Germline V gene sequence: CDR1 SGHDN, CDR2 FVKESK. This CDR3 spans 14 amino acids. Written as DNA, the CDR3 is TGTGCCAGCAGCCAAGGGGTGGCGAACTATGGCTACACCTTC. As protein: CASSQGVANYGYTF.

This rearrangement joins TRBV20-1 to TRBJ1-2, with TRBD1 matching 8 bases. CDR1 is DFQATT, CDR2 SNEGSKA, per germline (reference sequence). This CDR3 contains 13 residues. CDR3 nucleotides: TGCAGCGTCGGACAGGGCATTAGCTATGGCTACACCTTC. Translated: CSVGQGISYGYTF.

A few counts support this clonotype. The CDR3 reads CASSTGASNEKLFF. The CDR3 DNA is TGTGCCAGCAGTACAGGGGCGAGTAATGAAAAACTGTTTTTT. This sequence joins TRBV6-1 and TRBJ1-4, with TRBD1 matching 7 bases. The V gene's germline CDR1 is MNHNS and CDR2 SASEGT. V shed 5 bases, J shed 4 bases, and the junction held 4 bases outside the gene matches. The CDR3 spans 14 residues.

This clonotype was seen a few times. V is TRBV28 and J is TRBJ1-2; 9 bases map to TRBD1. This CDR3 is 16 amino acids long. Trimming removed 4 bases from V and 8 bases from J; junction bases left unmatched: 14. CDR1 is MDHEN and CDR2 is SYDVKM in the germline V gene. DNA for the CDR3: TGTGCCAGCAGTTCACCACGGACAGGGGCCCTAAGAGGCTACACCTTC. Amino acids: CASSSPRTGALRGYTF.

The chain's CDR3 is CASSLVGVYEQYF. For the CDR3, the DNA is TGTGCCAGCAGTTTAGTGGGGGTCTACGAGCAGTACTTC. V and J are TRBV28 and TRBJ2-7, with D perhaps matching TRBD1 or TRBD2 (5 bases each). This CDR3 region has 13 residues. The germline V and J ends were trimmed by 2 bases and 3 bases, with 8 bases remaining between them. Germline CDR1 MDHEN, CDR2 SYDVKM.

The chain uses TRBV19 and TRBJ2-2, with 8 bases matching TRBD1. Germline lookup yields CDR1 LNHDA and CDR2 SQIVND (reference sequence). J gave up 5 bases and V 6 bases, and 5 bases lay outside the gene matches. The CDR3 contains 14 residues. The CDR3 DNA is TGTGCCAGTAGCCGGACAGGGTCAACCGGGGAGCTGTTTTTT. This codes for CASSRTGSTGELFF. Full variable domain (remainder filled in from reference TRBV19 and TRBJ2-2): DGGITQSPKYLFRKEGQNVTLSCEQNLNHDAMYWYRQDPGQGLRLIYYSQIVNDFQKGDIAEGYSVSREKKESFPLTVTSAQKNPTAFYLCASSRTGSTGELFFGEGSRLTVL.

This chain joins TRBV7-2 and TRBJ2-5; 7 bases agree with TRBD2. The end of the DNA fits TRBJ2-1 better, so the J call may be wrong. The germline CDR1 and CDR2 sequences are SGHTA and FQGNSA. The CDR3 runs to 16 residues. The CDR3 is CASSSLGGGPWNEQFF. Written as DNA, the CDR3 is TGTGCCAGCAGCTCCCTCGGGGGAGGGCCTTGGAATGAGCAGTTCTTC.

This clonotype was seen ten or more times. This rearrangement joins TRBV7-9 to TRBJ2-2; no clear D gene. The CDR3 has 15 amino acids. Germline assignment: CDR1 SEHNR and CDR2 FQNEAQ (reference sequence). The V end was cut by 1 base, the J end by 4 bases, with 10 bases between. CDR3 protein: CASSLVGLGTGELFF. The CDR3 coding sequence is TGTGCCAGCAGCTTAGTAGGGCTTGGCACCGGGGAGCTGTTTTTT.

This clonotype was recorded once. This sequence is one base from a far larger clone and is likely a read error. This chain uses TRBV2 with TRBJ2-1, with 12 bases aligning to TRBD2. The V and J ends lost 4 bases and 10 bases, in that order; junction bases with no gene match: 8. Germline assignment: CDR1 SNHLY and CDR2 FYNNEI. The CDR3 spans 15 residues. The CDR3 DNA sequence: TGTGCCAGCAGTGTAGCTAGCGGGAGGGATTACGAGCAGTTCTTC. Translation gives CASSVASGRDYEQFF.

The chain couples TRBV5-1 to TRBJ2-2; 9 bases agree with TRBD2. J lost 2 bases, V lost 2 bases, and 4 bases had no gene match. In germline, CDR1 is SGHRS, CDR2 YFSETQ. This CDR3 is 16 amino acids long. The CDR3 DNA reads TGCGCCAGCAGCTTTTCTAGCGGGGCTAACACCGGGGAGCTGTTTTTT. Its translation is CASSFSSGANTGELFF.

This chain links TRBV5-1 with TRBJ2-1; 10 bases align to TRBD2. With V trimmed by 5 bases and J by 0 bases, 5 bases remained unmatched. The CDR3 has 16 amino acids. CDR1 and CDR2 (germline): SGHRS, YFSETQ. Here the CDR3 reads CASRNTSGVSYNEQFF. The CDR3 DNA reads TGCGCCAGCAGAAATACTAGCGGGGTCTCCTACAATGAGCAGTTCTTC.

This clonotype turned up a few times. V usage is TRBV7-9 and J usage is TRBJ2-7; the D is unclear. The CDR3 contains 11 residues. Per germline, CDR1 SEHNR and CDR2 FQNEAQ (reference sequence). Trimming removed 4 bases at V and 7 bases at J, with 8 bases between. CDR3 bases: TGTGCCAGCAGCTCCCTCATTGAGCAGTACTTC. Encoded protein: CASSSLIEQYF. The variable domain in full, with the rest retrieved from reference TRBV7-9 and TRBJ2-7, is DTGVSQNPRHKITKRGQNVTFRCDPISEHNRLYWYRQTLGQGPEFLTYFQNEAQLEKSRLLSDRFSAERPKGSFSTLEIQRTEQGDSAMYLCASSSLIEQYFGPGTRLTVT.

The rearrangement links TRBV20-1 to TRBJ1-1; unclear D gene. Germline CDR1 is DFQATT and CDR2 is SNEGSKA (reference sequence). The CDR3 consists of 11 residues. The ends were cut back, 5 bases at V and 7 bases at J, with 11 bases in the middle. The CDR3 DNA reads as TGCAGTGCTCCACGGACGGGTGAAGCTTTCTTT. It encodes CSAPRTGEAFF.

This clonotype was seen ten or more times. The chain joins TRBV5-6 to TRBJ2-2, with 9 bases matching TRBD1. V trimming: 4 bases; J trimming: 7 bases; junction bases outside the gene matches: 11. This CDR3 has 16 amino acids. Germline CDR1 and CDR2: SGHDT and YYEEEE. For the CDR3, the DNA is TGTGCCAGCAGCCCGGACAGGGGAAATGGCATCGGGGAGCTGTTTTTT. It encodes CASSPDRGNGIGELFF. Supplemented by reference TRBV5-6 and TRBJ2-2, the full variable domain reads DAGVTQSPTHLIKTRGQQVTLRCSPKSGHDTVSWYQQALGQGPQFIFQYYEEEERQRGNFPDRFSGHQFPNYSSELNVNALLLGDSALYLCASSPDRGNGIGELFFGEGSRLTVL.

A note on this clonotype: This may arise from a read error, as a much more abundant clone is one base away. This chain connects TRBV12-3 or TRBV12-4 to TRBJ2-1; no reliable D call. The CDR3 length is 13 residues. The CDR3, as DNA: TGTGCCAACAGTGGTAGGAATAACAATGAGCAGTTCTTC. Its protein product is CANSGRNNNEQFF.

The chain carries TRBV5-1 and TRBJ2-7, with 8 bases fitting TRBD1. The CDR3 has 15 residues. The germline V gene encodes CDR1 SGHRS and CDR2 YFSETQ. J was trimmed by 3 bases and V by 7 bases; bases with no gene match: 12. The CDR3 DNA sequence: TGCGCCAGCGGCTCCCGGCAGGGGGCAAGCTACGAGCAGTACTTC. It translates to CASGSRQGASYEQYF.

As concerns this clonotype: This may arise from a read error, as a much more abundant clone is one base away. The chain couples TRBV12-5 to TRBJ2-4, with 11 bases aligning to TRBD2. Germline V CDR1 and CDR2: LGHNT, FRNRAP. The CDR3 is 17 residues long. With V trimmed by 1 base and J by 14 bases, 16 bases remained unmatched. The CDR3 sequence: CASGLATGSTSGKVEYF. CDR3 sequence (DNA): TGTGCTAGTGGTTTGGCAACTGGGTCGACTAGCGGGAAAGTGGAGTACTTC.

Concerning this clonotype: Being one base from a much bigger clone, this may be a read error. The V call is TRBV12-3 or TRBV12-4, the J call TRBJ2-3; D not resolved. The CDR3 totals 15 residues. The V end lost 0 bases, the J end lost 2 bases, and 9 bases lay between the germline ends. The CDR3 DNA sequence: TGTGCCAGCAGTTTAGCGCTCGAATTCACAGATACGCAGTATTTT. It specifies CASSLALEFTDTQYF.